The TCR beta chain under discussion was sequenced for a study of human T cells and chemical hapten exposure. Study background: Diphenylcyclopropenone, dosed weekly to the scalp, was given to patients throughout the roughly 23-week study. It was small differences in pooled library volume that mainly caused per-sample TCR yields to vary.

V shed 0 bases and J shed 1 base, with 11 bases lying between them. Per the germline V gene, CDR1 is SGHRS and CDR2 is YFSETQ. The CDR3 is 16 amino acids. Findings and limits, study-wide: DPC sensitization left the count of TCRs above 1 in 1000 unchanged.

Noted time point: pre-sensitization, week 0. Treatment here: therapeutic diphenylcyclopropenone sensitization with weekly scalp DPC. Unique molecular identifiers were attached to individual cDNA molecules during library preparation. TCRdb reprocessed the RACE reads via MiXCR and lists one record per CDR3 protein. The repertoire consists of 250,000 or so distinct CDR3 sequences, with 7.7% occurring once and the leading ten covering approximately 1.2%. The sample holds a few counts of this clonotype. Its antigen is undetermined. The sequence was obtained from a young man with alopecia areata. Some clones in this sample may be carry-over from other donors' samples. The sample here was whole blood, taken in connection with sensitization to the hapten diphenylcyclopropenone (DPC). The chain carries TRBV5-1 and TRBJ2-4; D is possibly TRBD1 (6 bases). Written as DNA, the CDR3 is TGCGCCAGCAGCTTGGGGCCCACAGGGGCCAAAAACATTCAGTACTTC. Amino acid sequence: CASSLGPTGAKNIQYF.